This is a list of T cell receptor beta chains from one sample in a study of Ad26.COV2.S vaccination and SARS-CoV-2 variants. The repertoire was sequenced with immunoSEQ multiplex PCR; TCRdb's copy has only in-frame clones and lacks some. Counted here are 300,000 to 350,000 clones, approximately 87% occurring once; the ten biggest clones make up 4.5% to 5.5%. The input for sequencing was peripheral blood, taken in a trial of Ad26.COV2.S vaccine versus placebo. Every receptor here comes from a person aged 18-60 years who received the Ad26.COV2.S COVID-19 vaccine or a placebo. Both conserved end residues are part of each CDR3. D genes are given only for firm matches. Size is stated for part of the rows, as once, few or many counts, or as a class when the clone is expanded.

TRBV5-6,NA,NA,TRBJ1-2,CASSTDQGAYGYTF,TGTGCCAGCAGCACAGACCAGGGTGCGTATGGCTACACCTTC
TRBV15,NA,NA,TRBJ1-2,CATSRDLGVDGYTF,TGTGCCACCAGCAGAGATTTGGGAGTGGATGGCTACACCTTC
TRBV6-4,NA,once,TRBJ2-3,CASSDSHASTDTQYF,TGTGCCAGCAGTGACTCCCATGCTAGCACAGATACGCAGTATTTT
TRBV15,TRBD1,NA,TRBJ2-2,CATSRDRVTGELFF,TGTGCCACCAGCAGGGACAGGGTCACCGGGGAGCTGTTTTTT
TRBV4-1,NA,NA,TRBJ1-2,CASSQDGGTSSLYAYGYTF,TGCGCCAGCAGCCAAGATGGGGGGACATCCTCTCTTTATGCCTATGGCTACACCTTC
TRBV7-9,TRBD1,NA,TRBJ1-2,CASSPGQGRSDSYTF,TGTGCCAGCAGCCCAGGACAGGGTAGATCCGATAGCTACACCTTC
TRBV7-9,TRBD1,NA,TRBJ2-5,CASSLDARTGWETQYF,TGTGCCAGCAGCTTAGATGCTAGGACAGGGTGGGAGACCCAGTACTTC
TRBV7-6,NA,NA,TRBJ1-1,CASSLDSCRGWENTEAFF,TGTGCCAGCAGCTTAGATTCTTGTAGGGGTTGGGAGAACACTGAAGCTTTCTTT
TRBV25-1,NA,NA,TRBJ1-3,CASGDISVSSGNTIYF,TGTGCCAGCGGGGATATATCCGTAAGCTCTGGAAACACCATATATTTT
TRBV19,NA,NA,TRBJ1-2,CASHRVTIQGLYGYTF,TGTGCCAGTCACCGGGTAACTATACAGGGACTCTATGGCTACACCTTC
TRBV19,TRBD1,NA,TRBJ1-2,CASSPTVTGFGYTF,TGTGCCAGTAGTCCCACTGTGACAGGGTTCGGCTACACCTTC
TRBV27,TRBD1,NA,TRBJ1-6,CAGKTGGASSPLHF,TGTGCCGGAAAGACAGGGGGCGCAAGTTCACCCCTCCACTTT
TRBV5-4,NA,NA,TRBJ2-7,CASSLYLGNEQYF,TGTGCCAGCAGCTTATATCTGGGGAACGAGCAGTACTTC
TRBV13,NA,NA,TRBJ1-1,CASSPQAALEAFF,TGTGCCAGCAGCCCCCAAGCAGCCCTCGAAGCTTTCTTT
TRBV6-5,NA,few,TRBJ1-5,CATESGGGQPQHF,TGTGCCACTGAGTCGGGTGGGGGTCAGCCCCAGCATTTT
TRBV10-1,TRBD1,few,TRBJ1-1,CASRQGMNTEAFF,TGCGCCTCAAGACAGGGGATGAACACTGAAGCTTTCTTT
TRBV7-6,TRBD1,NA,TRBJ2-2,CASSLGRGQGVETGELFF,TGTGCCAGCAGCTTAGGCCGGGGACAGGGGGTGGAAACCGGGGAGCTGTTTTTT
TRBV5-4,TRBD2,few,TRBJ2-1,CASSPQVLAVRVGEQFF,TGTGCCAGCAGCCCGCAGGTACTAGCGGTTAGGGTAGGGGAGCAGTTCTTC
TRBV7-2,NA,NA,TRBJ2-7,CASSLDQKSYEQYF,TGTGCCAGCAGCCTAGACCAGAAGTCCTACGAGCAGTACTTC
TRBV19,NA,NA,TRBJ1-1,CATTNLNTEAFF,TGTGCCACCACAAATCTAAACACTGAAGCTTTCTTT
TRBV7-9,NA,NA,TRBJ2-7,CASSPAGEQYF,TGTGCCAGCAGCCCCGCTGGGGAGCAGTACTTC
TRBV11-2,NA,NA,TRBJ1-4,CASSLTYSPPANEKLFF,TGTGCCAGCAGCTTAACGTATTCCCCGCCGGCTAATGAAAAACTGTTTTTT
TRBV6-5,NA,NA,TRBJ2-4,CASRSTRLAKNIQYF,TGTGCCAGCAGAAGCACCCGATTAGCCAAAAACATTCAGTACTTC
TRBV13,NA,NA,TRBJ1-1,CASSLVQNTEAFF,TGTGCCAGCAGCTTAGTTCAGAACACTGAAGCTTTCTTT
TRBV7-2,NA,NA,TRBJ2-7,CASSLGTDPEQYF,TGTGCCAGCAGCTTAGGGACAGACCCCGAGCAGTACTTC
TRBV6-6,NA,NA,TRBJ1-4,CASSYSKGLYNEKLFF,TGTGCCAGCAGTTACTCCAAGGGGCTTTATAATGAAAAACTGTTTTTT
TRBV14,NA,NA,TRBJ2-7,CASSPGPYEQYF,TGTGCCAGCAGCCCGGGACCCTACGAGCAGTACTTC
TRBV24-1,TRBD1,NA,TRBJ1-2,CATSDWGQGYYGYTF,TGTGCCACCAGTGATTGGGGACAGGGATACTATGGCTACACCTTC
TRBV10-3,TRBD1,NA,TRBJ1-2,CAISELGQANGYTF,TGTGCCATCAGTGAGTTAGGACAGGCTAATGGCTACACCTTC
TRBV13,TRBD2,NA,TRBJ2-3,CASSSTPPGLAGHQADTQYF,TGTGCCAGCAGCTCCACACCCCCGGGACTAGCGGGACATCAGGCAGATACGCAGTATTTT
TRBV11-2,TRBD2,NA,TRBJ2-3,CASSDLAGSTDTQYF,TGTGCCAGCAGCGATCTAGCGGGGAGCACAGATACGCAGTATTTT
TRBV6-4,NA,NA,TRBJ1-2,CASSDSRYGYTF,TGTGCCAGCAGTGACTCCCGATATGGCTACACCTTC
TRBV15,TRBD1,NA,TRBJ2-3,CATSRDRQGADTQYF,TGTGCCACCAGCAGAGATCGGCAGGGGGCAGATACGCAGTATTTT
TRBV7-3,TRBD1,NA,TRBJ1-2,CASSPGTGNGYTF,TGTGCCAGCAGCCCCGGGACAGGGAACGGCTACACCTTC
TRBV11-2,NA,NA,TRBJ1-1,CASSRTGPEAFF,TGTGCCAGCAGTCGTACCGGGCCCGAAGCTTTCTTT
TRBV7-8,NA,NA,TRBJ1-1,CASTLGNTEAFF,TGTGCCAGCACCCTGGGAAACACTGAAGCTTTCTTT
TRBV14,NA,NA,TRBJ1-1,CASSQAFEPPASGAFF,TGTGCCAGCAGCCAAGCATTCGAACCTCCGGCTTCGGGAGCTTTCTTT
TRBV5-1,NA,NA,TRBJ1-6,CASSLGPAYNSPLHF,TGCGCCAGCAGCTTGGGGCCAGCCTATAATTCACCCCTCCACTTT
TRBV6-2/TRBV6-3,NA,NA,TRBJ2-7,CASSGLTGWEQYF,TGTGCCAGCAGTGGACTTACAGGGTGGGAGCAGTACTTC
TRBV6-2/TRBV6-3,NA,NA,TRBJ1-6,CASSYFTSNSPLHF,TGTGCCAGCAGTTATTTTACCTCTAATTCACCCCTCCACTTT
TRBV4-1,NA,once,TRBJ2-1,CASSQREPSMGEQFF,TGCGCCAGCAGCCAACGGGAACCCTCGATGGGTGAGCAGTTCTTC
TRBV19,NA,NA,TRBJ1-2,CASSADFYGYTF,TGTGCCAGTAGTGCAGATTTCTATGGCTACACCTTC
TRBV19,NA,NA,TRBJ1-5,CASSTTGTRQPQHF,TGTGCCAGTAGTACAACCGGGACAAGACAGCCCCAGCATTTT
TRBV14,NA,few,TRBJ1-2,CASSQERGTEFWYGYTF,TGTGCCAGCAGCCAAGAAAGAGGGACCGAGTTTTGGTATGGCTACACCTTC
TRBV23-1,TRBD1,NA,TRBJ1-1,CASSNSGQYTEAFF,TGCGCCAGCAGTAACTCGGGACAGTACACTGAAGCTTTCTTT
TRBV7-9,NA,NA,TRBJ2-3,CASSLLGTDTQYF,TGTGCCAGCAGCTTATTGGGCACAGATACGCAGTATTTT
TRBV5-4,NA,NA,TRBJ1-1,CASSWGEGTEAFF,TGTGCCAGCAGCTGGGGGGAGGGCACTGAAGCTTTCTTT
TRBV27,NA,few,TRBJ2-7,CASSRSVTYEQYF,TGTGCCAGCAGTAGGAGCGTTACCTACGAGCAGTACTTC
TRBV15,TRBD1,NA,TRBJ1-1,CATSRLPGTVNTEAFF,TGTGCCACCAGCAGACTCCCGGGGACAGTTAACACTGAAGCTTTCTTT
TRBV13,TRBD1,NA,TRBJ1-2,CASSTGQGVNGYTF,TGTGCCAGCAGCACCGGACAGGGGGTGAATGGCTACACCTTC
TRBV2,TRBD1,NA,TRBJ1-3,CASSEDGTGTIINGNTIYF,TGTGCCAGCAGTGAAGATGGGACAGGGACCATCATAAACGGAAACACCATATATTTT
TRBV7-3,TRBD1,NA,TRBJ2-2,CASSKAGGTGELFF,TGTGCCAGCAGTAAGGCAGGGGGCACCGGGGAGCTGTTTTTT
TRBV6-5,NA,NA,TRBJ2-1,CALGQKSYNEQFF,TGTGCCCTCGGCCAGAAATCCTACAATGAGCAGTTCTTC